These 11 T cell receptor beta chains originate from one sample sequenced in a study of T cells after yellow fever vaccination. MiXCR, run by TCRdb on the 5' RACE reads, gives a single entry per CDR3 protein. The sample contains 400,000 to 450,000 distinct CDR3 sequences, around 20% of which appear only once. This sample comprised PBMCs, obtained before the yellow fever booster vaccination. These TCRs come from a man between 18 and 35 years old who received the YFV17D yellow fever vaccine.

This sequence joins TRBV15 and TRBJ2-1; 11 bases map to TRBD2. The junction had 14 bases not matched to a gene; V was cut back by 0 bases and J by 7 bases. This CDR3 is 19 amino acids long. CDR1 and CDR2 from the germline V gene are LNHNV and YYDKDF (reference sequence). In DNA form, the CDR3 reads TGTGCCACCAGCAGAGAACTAGCGGGGGCCTATGTACAGGAGAATGAGCAGTTCTTC. As protein: CATSRELAGAYVQENEQFF.

This clonotype was seen more than once but under ten times. The chain combines TRBV15 with TRBJ2-4; 8 bases map to TRBD2. V dropped 11 bases and J dropped 0; count of bases not matched to a gene: 9. Germline values: CDR1 LNHNV, CDR2 YYDKDF (reference sequence). This CDR3 is built from 15 residues. The CDR3 reads CASRAGDIAKNIQYF. Written as DNA, the CDR3 is TGTGCCTCTCGAGCGGGGGACATAGCCAAAAACATTCAGTACTTC.

V usage is TRBV24-1 and J usage is TRBJ2-2; D gene unclear. Germline values: CDR1 KGHDR, CDR2 SFDVKD. The CDR3 has 15 amino acids. The germline V and J ends were trimmed by 4 bases and 6 bases, with 14 bases remaining between them. CDR3 in DNA: TGTGCCACCAGTGACCCTGGGGATCGGGCCGGGGAGCTGTTTTTT. Translating it yields CATSDPGDRAGELFF.

The V call is TRBV12-3 or TRBV12-4, the J call TRBJ1-2; D gene ambiguous. This CDR3 spans 14 amino acids. The V and J ends lost 8 bases and 5 bases respectively, with 18 bases between them. CDR3 region: CASYGSPGGYGYTF. For the CDR3, the DNA is TGTGCCAGCTACGGATCCCCCGGAGGGTATGGCTACACCTTC.

This clonotype appeared a few times. The J gene is TRBJ2-7, the V gene TRBV18, with 7 bases aligning to TRBD2. Trimming removed 2 bases from V and 5 bases from J; junction bases left unmatched: 15. The CDR3 sequence is 17 residues long. The germline V gene has CDR1 KGHSH and CDR2 LQKENI. The CDR3 sequence: CASSPGGVKRAGDEQYV. CDR3 sequence (DNA): TGTGCCAGCTCACCAGGGGGGGTGAAAAGGGCTGGCGACGAGCAGTACGTC.

This clonotype was counted between two and nine times. V and J are TRBV13 and TRBJ1-2; 7 bases align to TRBD1. Unmatched junction bases numbered 6, after V lost 5 bases and J lost 3 bases. Per germline, CDR1 PRHDT and CDR2 FYEKMQ (reference sequence). The CDR3 sequence is 14 residues long. The CDR3 bases are TGTGCCAGCAGCACTACCGGGACAGACTATGGCTACACCTTC. It encodes CASSTTGTDYGYTF. The whole variable domain, filled in from reference TRBV13 and TRBJ1-2, reads AAGVIQSPRHLIKEKRETATLKCYPIPRHDTVYWYQQGPGQDPQFLISFYEKMQSDKGSIPDRFSAQQFSDYHSELNMSSLELGDSALYFCASSTTGTDYGYTFGSGTRLTVV.

This clonotype turned up a few times. The chain is built from TRBV28 and TRBJ1-5; 8 bases line up with TRBD1. The CDR3 extends over 14 amino acids. The V and J ends lost 6 bases and 7 bases, in that order; junction bases with no gene match: 8. The germline V gene encodes CDR1 MDHEN and CDR2 SYDVKM. CDR3 DNA sequence: TGTGCCAGCAGCCGACAGGGGATAGGGCAGCCCCAGCATTTT. This gives the protein CASSRQGIGQPQHF.

In its sample, this clonotype was seen many times. The genes are TRBV20-1 and TRBJ2-3; no reliable D call. The CDR3 sequence is 11 residues long. Germline-derived CDR1 and CDR2 are DFQATT and SNEGSKA (reference sequence). V was cut by 2 bases and J by 9 bases, with 9 bases left in between. CDR3 in DNA: TGCAGTGCTAGAACTGGAGCCACGCAGTATTTT. Translated, it gives CSARTGATQYF.

This sequence joins TRBV21-1 and TRBJ1-5; the table calls TRBD1, which could not be checked here. TRBV21-1 is a pseudogene locus. This CDR3 spans 14 amino acids. This CDR3 reads CASTPGNRNQPQHF. The CDR3 DNA reads as TGTGCCAGCACCCCCGGGAACCGTAATCAGCCCCAGCATTTT.

This clonotype turned up a few times. The chain couples TRBV9 to TRBJ2-3; tentatively, D is TRBD1 or TRBD2 (6 bases each). V lost 4 bases and J lost 4, with 22 bases in between. Looked up from germline, CDR1 is SGDLS and CDR2 is YYNGEE. The CDR3 has 17 residues. The CDR3 here is CASSLEGTGAGPDTQYF. CDR3 in DNA: TGTGCCAGCAGCCTAGAGGGGACGGGGGCCGGGCCAGATACGCAGTATTTT.

The chain couples TRBV4-2 to TRBJ2-7; a weak D match, TRBD1 (5 bases). Per the germline V gene, CDR1 is LGHNA and CDR2 is YNFKEQ. This CDR3 contains 16 residues. The V gene lost 1 base and the J gene lost 5 bases, with 18 bases spanning the gap. Here the CDR3 DNA reads TGTGCCAGCAGCCAAGCCTGGCAAGGGGAAAAGAACGAGCAGTACTTC. Its translation: CASSQAWQGEKNEQYF.